The rows below give T cell receptor beta chains drawn from one sample of a study of blood T cell repertoires in COVID-19. Data came from immunoSEQ multiplex PCR; TCRdb stores just in-frame clones and leaves some out. The sample lists 140,000 to 150,000 clones, about nine tenths occurring once. Material: PBMCs or T cells enriched from blood (not recorded which). These receptors were taken from a woman aged 40 to 50 who had been exposed to COVID-19. Both conserved end residues are part of each CDR3. A D gene is named only where the DNA matches it firmly. Only some rows state a clone size, as once, few, many or a class for expanded clones.

clone size	D gene	V gene	J gene	CDR3 DNA	CDR3 protein
-	TRBD2	TRBV28	TRBJ2-2	TGTGCCAGCAGTATAAGCGGGAGGAGGGCCGGGGAGCTGTTTTTT	CASSISGRRAGELFF
-	TRBD2	TRBV7-2	TRBJ2-5	TGTGCCAGCAGCCCGAGGGGGGCGGGAGGAGTTGGGTACCAAGAGACCCAGTACTTC	CASSPRGAGGVGYQETQYF
-	-	TRBV7-9	TRBJ2-5	TGTGCCAGCAGCTTAGCCTCAGTTTTGGAGACCCAGTACTTC	CASSLASVLETQYF
-	TRBD1	TRBV4-2	TRBJ1-2	TGTGCCAGCAGCAACCGGGACAGGGTTAATGGCTACACCTTC	CASSNRDRVNGYTF
once	-	TRBV6-5	TRBJ1-6	TGTGCCAGCAGTTACTCCAGAGGGAATTCACCCCTCCACTTT	CASSYSRGNSPLHF
few	TRBD2	TRBV25-1	TRBJ2-3	TGTGCCAGCACCCGGACTAGCGGGAGAGGGACAGATACGCAGTATTTT	CASTRTSGRGTDTQYF
-	-	TRBV14	TRBJ1-2	TGTGCCAGCAGATTCAATCAGGGGGGCTACACCTTC	CASRFNQGGYTF
few	TRBD1	TRBV18	TRBJ1-3	TGTGCCAGCTCGACAGGGGCTGGAAACACCATATATTTT	CASSTGAGNTIYF
-	-	TRBV27	TRBJ1-5	TGTGCCAGCAGGGTACAGGGACGATACAATCAGCCCCAGCATTTT	CASRVQGRYNQPQHF
-	-	TRBV6-6	TRBJ2-1	TGTGCCAGCAGTTACTCGCCAGATTACAATGAGCAGTTCTTC	CASSYSPDYNEQFF
-	-	TRBV7-9	TRBJ1-1	TGTGCCAGCAGCCCTTCCGGGACATTGTTGGGCACTGAAGCTTTCTTT	CASSPSGTLLGTEAFF
-	-	TRBV21-1	TRBJ1-5	TGTGCCAGCAGCAAAGTGTGGCTCCGGGACAGGTGGGTTCAGCCCCAGCATTTT	CASSKVWLRDRWVQPQHF
-	-	TRBV28	TRBJ2-7	TGTGCCAGCAGCACAAACTACGAGCAGTACTTC	CASSTNYEQYF
-	TRBD2	TRBV29-1	TRBJ2-1	TGCAGCGTTGAACGACTAGCCTCCTACAATGAGCAGTTCTTC	CSVERLASYNEQFF
-	TRBD2	TRBV6-1	TRBJ2-7	TGTGCCAGCAGTGAAGCGCTAGCGGGGGCCTCCTACGAGCAGTACTTC	CASSEALAGASYEQYF
once	-	TRBV7-2	TRBJ2-3	TGTGCCAGCAGCTTTTCACTAGCCCTCACAGATACGCAGTATTTT	CASSFSLALTDTQYF
-	TRBD2	TRBV5-1	TRBJ2-7	TGCGCCAGCAGCCCCACTAGCGGGAGATTATACGAGCAGTACTTC	CASSPTSGRLYEQYF
-	-	TRBV5-1	TRBJ1-1	TGCGCCAGCAGCGCGACAGCGTTGAACACTGAAGCTTTCTTT	CASSATALNTEAFF
-	-	TRBV2	TRBJ1-1	TGTGCCAGCAGTCCTGAGACAGCCCTAGAAGCTTTCTTT	CASSPETALEAFF
-	-	TRBV19	TRBJ1-2	TGTGCCATCCATCCGGGGGGACCAGGAGACAACTATGGCTACACCTTC	CAIHPGGPGDNYGYTF
-	TRBD1	TRBV5-1	TRBJ1-1	TGCGCCAGCAGGTCAACGACAGGGTCTGAAGCTTTCTTT	CASRSTTGSEAFF
once	-	TRBV27	TRBJ1-6	TGTGCCAGCAGTTTAGAAGCGGGAACGGATTCACCCCTCCACTTT	CASSLEAGTDSPLHF
medium-sized	-	TRBV6-4	TRBJ2-1	TGTGCCAGCAGTGACTCCGCGGGATCCTACAATGAGCAGTTCTTC	CASSDSAGSYNEQFF